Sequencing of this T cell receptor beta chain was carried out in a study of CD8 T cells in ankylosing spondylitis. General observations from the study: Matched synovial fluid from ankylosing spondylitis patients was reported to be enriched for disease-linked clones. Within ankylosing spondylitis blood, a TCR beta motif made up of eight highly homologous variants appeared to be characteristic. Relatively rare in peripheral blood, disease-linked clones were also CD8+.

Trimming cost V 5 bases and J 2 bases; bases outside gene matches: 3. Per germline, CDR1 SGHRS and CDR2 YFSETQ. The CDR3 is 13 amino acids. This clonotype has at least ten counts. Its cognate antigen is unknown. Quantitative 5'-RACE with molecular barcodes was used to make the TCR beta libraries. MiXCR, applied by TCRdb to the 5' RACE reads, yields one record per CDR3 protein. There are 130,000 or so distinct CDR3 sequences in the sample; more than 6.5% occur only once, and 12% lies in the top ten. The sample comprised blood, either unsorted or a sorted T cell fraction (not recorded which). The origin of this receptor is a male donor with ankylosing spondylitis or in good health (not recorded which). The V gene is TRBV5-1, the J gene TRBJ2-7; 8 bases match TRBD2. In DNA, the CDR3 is TGCGCCAGCAGGGCGGGGGGAACCTACGAGCAGTACTTC. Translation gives CASRAGGTYEQYF.